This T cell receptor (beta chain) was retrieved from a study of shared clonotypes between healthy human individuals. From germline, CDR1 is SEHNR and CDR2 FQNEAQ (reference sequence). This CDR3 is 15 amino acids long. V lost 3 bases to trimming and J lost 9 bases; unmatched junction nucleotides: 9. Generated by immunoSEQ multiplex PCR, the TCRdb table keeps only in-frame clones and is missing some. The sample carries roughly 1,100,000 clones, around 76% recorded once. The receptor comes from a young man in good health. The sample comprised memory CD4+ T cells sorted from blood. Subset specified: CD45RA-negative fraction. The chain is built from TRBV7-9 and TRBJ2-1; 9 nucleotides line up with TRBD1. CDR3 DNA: TGTGCCAGCAGCTTTTACGGGACAGGGTGGGGTGAGCAGTTCTTC. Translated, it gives CASSFYGTGWGEQFF.